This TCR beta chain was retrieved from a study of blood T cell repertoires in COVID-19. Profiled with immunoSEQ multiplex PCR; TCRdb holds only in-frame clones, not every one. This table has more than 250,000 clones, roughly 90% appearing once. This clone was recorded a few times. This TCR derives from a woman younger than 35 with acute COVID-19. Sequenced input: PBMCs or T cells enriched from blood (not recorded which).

The CDR3 reads CASSLSRTRGPQETQYF. The CDR3, as DNA: TGCGCCAGCAGCCTTTCCAGGACTAGGGGCCCACAAGAGACCCAGTACTTC. The chain recombines TRBV4-3 with TRBJ2-5; TRBD2 matches 7 bases. This CDR3 contains 17 residues. The J segment lost 2 bases and the V segment lost 4 bases, leaving 13 bases of the junction unmatched. Germline loops: CDR1 LGHNA, CDR2 YSLEER.